These 24 T cell receptor beta chains share one sample of origin, sequenced in a study of blood T cell repertoires in COVID-19. TCRdb's copy holds only in-frame clones and misses some; the assay was immunoSEQ multiplex PCR. This sample has about 95,000 clones; about four fifths occur once, and the top ten carry 20% to 25%. The sequenced sample was peripheral blood. All receptors derive from a human donor in a cohort sampled during active COVID-19.

The chain recombines TRBV6-2 or TRBV6-3 with TRBJ1-2, with TRBD1 as a possible D gene (6 bases). The germline V gene encodes CDR1 MNHEY and CDR2 SVGEGT. V lost 4 bases and J lost 5, with 14 bases in between. The CDR3 spans 14 residues. In DNA form, the CDR3 reads TGTGCCAGCAGTTGGCGAAATGACAGGTATGGCTACACCTTC. Residues: CASSWRNDRYGYTF.

The gene calls are TRBV10-3 and TRBJ1-2, with TRBD1 identical over 7 bases. From germline, CDR1 is ENHRY and CDR2 SYGVKD. The CDR3 covers 14 residues. The V segment lost 0 bases and the J segment 8 bases; nucleotides outside the gene matches: 6. CDR3 sequence: CAISESGQVQGYTF. CDR3 DNA sequence: TGTGCCATCAGTGAGTCAGGACAGGTACAAGGCTACACCTTC.

The chain recombines TRBV19 with TRBJ1-1; no clear D. The V end was cut by 5 bases, the J end by 0 bases, with 10 bases between. This CDR3 has 14 residues. Germline assignment: CDR1 LNHDA and CDR2 SQIVND (reference sequence). The CDR3 DNA reads as TGTGCCAGTAGTCCCACCGCAGTGAACACTGAAGCTTTCTTT. Its translation is CASSPTAVNTEAFF. The full variable domain, rest sourced from reference TRBV19 and TRBJ1-1, is DGGITQSPKYLFRKEGQNVTLSCEQNLNHDAMYWYRQDPGQGLRLIYYSQIVNDFQKGDIAEGYSVSREKKESFPLTVTSAQKNPTAFYLCASSPTAVNTEAFFGQGTRLTVV.

This clone was picked up one time. The chain couples TRBV19 to TRBJ1-2; TRBD1 aligns across 8 bases. The V gene's germline CDR1 is LNHDA and CDR2 SQIVND (reference sequence). The CDR3 is made up of 18 amino acids. The trim removed 7 bases at V and 4 bases at J, leaving 20 bases unmatched. The CDR3 loop reads CASTSTGDFGSGGYGYTF. As DNA, the CDR3 is TGTGCCAGTACCTCGACAGGGGATTTTGGTTCAGGGGGCTATGGCTACACCTTC.

V and J are TRBV4-3 and TRBJ2-1; TRBD2 matches at 9 bases. Germline CDR1 is LGHNA and CDR2 is YSLEER. The CDR3 runs to 17 residues. Unmatched junction bases numbered 8, after V lost 0 bases and J lost 5 bases. The chain's CDR3 is CASSQDLLAGAHNEQFF. Written as DNA, the CDR3 is TGCGCCAGCAGCCAAGATCTATTAGCGGGGGCACACAATGAGCAGTTCTTC.

The rearrangement links TRBV5-1 to TRBJ1-2; no clear D. This CDR3 region has 12 residues. Germline lookup yields CDR1 SGHRS and CDR2 YFSETQ. V shed 1 base and J shed 6 bases, with 7 bases lying between them. The CDR3 DNA reads as TGCGCCAGCAGCTTGTCCGGGGATGGCTACACCTTC. Translation: CASSLSGDGYTF.

The rearrangement links TRBV6-5 to TRBJ1-6; D gene unclear. The CDR3 spans 12 residues. V lost 6 bases to trimming and J lost 16 bases, with 16 bases between them. CDR1 MNHEY and CDR2 SVGAGI come from the germline V gene. For the CDR3, the DNA is TGTGCCAGCAGCAGTTCCCGGGTTAGGCTCCACTTT. It translates to CASSSSRVRLHF.

The chain combines TRBV11-1 with TRBJ1-1; D is unclear. V was shortened by 3 bases and J by 0 bases, with 14 bases between the two germline ends. Germline V gene sequence: CDR1 SGHAT, CDR2 FQDESV (reference sequence). The CDR3 totals 16 residues. This CDR3 is CASSFRPGRMNTEAFF. The CDR3 bases are TGTGCCAGCAGCTTCCGACCAGGTCGGATGAACACTGAAGCTTTCTTT.

This clone showed up just once. The chain couples TRBV6-6 to TRBJ1-1; TRBD1 aligns across 9 bases. J lost 5 bases, V lost 9 bases, and 10 bases had no gene match. This CDR3 is 14 amino acids long. Germline CDR1 reads MNHNY; CDR2 reads SVGAGI (reference sequence). The chain's CDR3 is CASSGTGLGTEAFF. In nucleotides, the CDR3 is TGTGCCAGTTCCGGGACAGGGTTGGGGACTGAAGCTTTCTTT.

The rearrangement joins TRBV2 to TRBJ2-5; possibly TRBD2 for D (6 bases). Deletions cut 8 bases from V and 2 bases from J, with 18 bases between. CDR1 is SNHLY, CDR2 FYNNEI, per germline. The CDR3 covers 15 residues. For the CDR3, the DNA is TGTGCCAGCCTTTGGGACTCAAACCCTCAAGAGACCCAGTACTTC. It is translated as CASLWDSNPQETQYF.

The genes are TRBV5-6 and TRBJ2-6; the match to TRBD1 covers 8 bases. This CDR3 is 19 amino acids long. V lost 3 bases to trimming and J lost 0 bases; unmatched junction nucleotides: 11. CDR1 is SGHDT and CDR2 is YYEEEE in the germline V gene. In DNA, the CDR3 is TGTGCCAGCAGCTACACTCGGACAGGGAGTTTCTCTGGGGCCAACGTCCTGACTTTC. Translated: CASSYTRTGSFSGANVLTF.

The J gene is TRBJ1-6, the V gene TRBV19; the D gene is possibly TRBD1 (6 bases). The CDR3 loop spans 15 amino acids. Germline V lookup: CDR1 LNHDA, CDR2 SQIVND (reference sequence). The V gene lost 5 bases and the J gene lost 0 bases, with 8 bases spanning the gap. The CDR3 protein is CASSPTGSYNSPLHF. The CDR3 DNA follows: TGTGCCAGTAGTCCGACAGGCTCCTATAATTCACCCCTCCACTTT.

The V gene is TRBV10-3, the J gene TRBJ2-7; the D is unclear. The CDR3 is made up of 13 amino acids. Trimming took 3 bases from V and 6 from J, leaving 12 bases between them. Germline V gene data show CDR1 as ENHRY and CDR2 as SYGVKD. The CDR3 DNA reads TGTGCCATCAGTGACAGCCCCAGGTCCGAGCAGTACTTC. Residues: CAISDSPRSEQYF.

In its sample, this clone was seen a few times. J is TRBJ2-7 and V is TRBV6-5; tentatively, D is TRBD1 (6 bases). Trimming left V 0 bases short and J 1 base short, with 13 bases between. Germline CDR1 MNHEY, CDR2 SVGAGI. The length of the CDR3 is 16 residues. The CDR3, as DNA: TGTGCCAGCAGTTACTCGGGTCGAGGGGGATCCTACGAGCAGTACTTC. It translates to CASSYSGRGGSYEQYF.

The chain carries TRBV4-3 and TRBJ1-1; tentative D call: TRBD1 (6 bases). V was trimmed by 2 bases and J by 4 bases, leaving 11 bases between them. This CDR3 contains 14 residues. Germline values: CDR1 LGHNA, CDR2 YSLEER. This CDR3 is CASSQQGHGTEAFF. The CDR3 DNA reads TGCGCCAGCAGCCAACAGGGACACGGCACTGAAGCTTTCTTT.

The rearrangement uses TRBV7-9 and TRBJ2-7; D not resolved. Trimming took off 0 bases at V and 0 bases at J, with 12 bases between the two ends. CDR3 length: 16 amino acids. CDR1 is SEHNR, CDR2 FQNEAQ, per germline (reference sequence). The DNA for the CDR3 is TGTGCCAGCAGCTTAGCCCCAGGCAGGAACTCCTACGAGCAGTACTTC. Amino acid sequence: CASSLAPGRNSYEQYF.

The CDR3: CASSSQGTGGEQFF. CDR3 sequence (DNA): TGTGCCAGCAGCTCTCAGGGTACAGGGGGTGAGCAGTTCTTC. The rearrangement joins TRBV7-2 to TRBJ2-1, with 8 bases lining up with TRBD1. CDR3 length equals 14 residues. V shed 4 bases and J 9 bases; nucleotides not matched to a gene: 8. The germline CDR1 and CDR2 sequences are SGHTA and FQGNSA.

In its sample, this clone was seen a few times. As DNA, the CDR3 is TGTGCCAGCAGGATAATACAGGGTCAAGCTTTCTTT. Residues: CASRIIQGQAFF. The chain is built from TRBV6-5 and TRBJ1-1, with D tentatively TRBD1 (6 bases). Germline lookup yields CDR1 MNHEY and CDR2 SVGAGI. Trimming stripped 6 bases from V and 9 bases from J, with 14 bases between. The CDR3 runs to 12 residues.

CDR3: CASRTQGLAGYEQYF. CDR3 nucleotides: TGTGCCAGCAGAACGCAAGGACTAGCGGGCTACGAGCAGTACTTC. The chain uses TRBV27 and TRBJ2-7, with 11 bases aligning to TRBD2. The V and J ends lost 6 bases and 3 bases, in that order; junction bases with no gene match: 7. Germline CDR1 is MNHEY and CDR2 is SMNVEV (reference sequence). CDR3 size: 15 residues.

This chain links TRBV5-8 with TRBJ2-1, with D unclear. Trimming removed 2 bases at V and 9 bases at J, with 3 bases between. The CDR3 spans 10 residues. From germline, CDR1 is SGHTS and CDR2 YDEGEE. The CDR3 DNA reads TGTGCCAGCAGCTTTATTGAGCAGTTCTTC. Protein sequence: CASSFIEQFF.

This clone was seen only once. The chain employs TRBV5-6 and TRBJ2-5; 11 bases match TRBD2. Germline V gene lookup returns CDR1 SGHDT and CDR2 YYEEEE. The V gene end was trimmed by 2 bases and the J gene end by 1 base; junction bases not matched to a gene: 1. This CDR3 has 15 amino acids. CDR3 region: CASSLGTSGQETQYF. The CDR3 DNA reads as TGTGCCAGCAGCTTAGGGACTAGCGGCCAAGAGACCCAGTACTTC.

This chain connects TRBV10-1 to TRBJ2-1; D is possibly TRBD1 (6 bases). Per the germline V gene, CDR1 is WNHNN and CDR2 is SYGVQD (reference sequence). This CDR3 comprises 17 residues. Trimming took 2 bases from V and 2 from J, leaving 16 bases between them. Here the CDR3 DNA reads TGCGCCAGCAGTGAGGTGAATTTTGGGGGCCCCTACAATGAGCAGTTCTTC. This sequence encodes CASSEVNFGGPYNEQFF.

This chain joins TRBV13 and TRBJ2-5; D is perhaps TRBD1 (6 bases). V dropped 5 bases and J dropped 5 bases, with 18 bases sitting between them. In germline, CDR1 is PRHDT, CDR2 FYEKMQ (reference sequence). The CDR3 is made up of 15 amino acids. This CDR3 reads CASSPRSTGFETQYF. The CDR3 DNA sequence: TGTGCCAGCAGCCCCCGATCGACAGGTTTCGAGACCCAGTACTTC.

The chain carries TRBV6-6 and TRBJ2-5; D is possibly TRBD2 (5 bases). Germline V lookup: CDR1 MNHNY, CDR2 SVGAGI (reference sequence). The ends were cut back, 7 bases at V and 3 bases at J, with 12 bases in the middle. This CDR3 spans 13 amino acids. The CDR3 reads CASIPTRKETQYF. The CDR3, as DNA: TGTGCCAGCATTCCCACTAGAAAAGAGACCCAGTACTTC.